The 15 T cell receptor beta chains below all came from one sample that was sequenced in a study of blood T cell repertoires in COVID-19 (dated by TCRdb to the early 2020s). Receptor libraries were prepared by the immunoSEQ multiplex PCR assay. TCRdb's version of the immuneACCESS table is confined to in-frame rearrangements and falls short of the full clone set. An unresolved V gene accounts for under half of the shortfall where checked; the remainder is of unknown origin. This sample is represented by more than 85,000 clones; approximately 84% of them were singletons. Under 11% of the sample rests with the top ten. Sequencing used peripheral blood. Receptors originate from a man aged 70-80 years with acute or convalescent COVID-19.

The rearrangement uses TRBV19 and TRBJ2-1; D gene uncertain. The CDR3 contains 14 residues. CDR1 and CDR2 (germline): LNHDA, SQIVND (reference sequence). V was cut by 3 bases and J by 6 bases, with 12 bases left in between. As DNA, the CDR3 is TGTGCCAGTAGTATGAACGGGTGGATCAATGAGCAGTTCTTC. It is translated as CASSMNGWINEQFF. Full variable domain (remainder filled in from reference TRBV19 and TRBJ2-1): DGGITQSPKYLFRKEGQNVTLSCEQNLNHDAMYWYRQDPGQGLRLIYYSQIVNDFQKGDIAEGYSVSREKKESFPLTVTSAQKNPTAFYLCASSMNGWINEQFFGPGTRLTVL.

This clone was picked up a small number of times. J is TRBJ2-5 and V is TRBV19, with a tentative D call TRBD2 (6 bases). The CDR3 is 14 residues long. V lost 5 bases and J lost 3, with 13 bases in between. Germline lookup yields CDR1 LNHDA and CDR2 SQIVND (reference sequence). The CDR3 here is CASSSGTEEETQYF. The CDR3 DNA sequence: TGTGCCAGTAGTTCCGGGACTGAAGAAGAGACCCAGTACTTC.

The chain uses TRBV19 and TRBJ1-4; D not resolved. Germline V gene lookup returns CDR1 LNHDA and CDR2 SQIVND (reference sequence). V was shortened by 3 bases and J by 8 bases, with 13 bases between the two germline ends. The CDR3 has 14 amino acids. CDR3 loop: CASSITGNSEKLFF. The DNA of the CDR3 is TGTGCCAGTAGTATCACGGGGAATAGCGAAAAACTGTTTTTT.

The CDR3 region is CASSLQAGAIYNEQFF. CDR3 in DNA: TGTGCCAGCAGCTTACAAGCGGGAGCTATTTACAATGAGCAGTTCTTC. The genes are TRBV7-3 and TRBJ2-1; TRBD2 agrees at 8 bases. V lost 2 bases to trimming and J lost 4 bases; unmatched junction nucleotides: 7. CDR3 size: 16 residues. Germline values: CDR1 SGHTA, CDR2 FQGTGA. The whole variable domain, filled in from reference TRBV7-3 and TRBJ2-1, reads GAGVSQTPSNKVTEKGKYVELRCDPISGHTALYWYRQSLGQGPEFLIYFQGTGAADDSGLPNDRFFAVRPEGSVSTLKIQRTERGDSAVYLCASSLQAGAIYNEQFFGPGTRLTVL.

This clone has a single count. The chain links TRBV9 to TRBJ2-1; 10 nucleotides line up with TRBD1. Germline V gives CDR1 SGDLS, CDR2 YYNGEE. V was pared by 3 bases and J by 5 bases, with 5 bases of the junction left unmatched. The CDR3 spans 15 residues. The chain's CDR3 is CASSGQGAPDNEQFF. DNA for the CDR3: TGTGCCAGCAGCGGACAGGGGGCGCCGGACAATGAGCAGTTCTTC.

As DNA, the CDR3 is TGTGCCAGCAGCTTAGATCTAGCGGGCCCCTACGAGCAGTACTTC. It is translated as CASSLDLAGPYEQYF. The V gene is TRBV7-8, the J gene TRBJ2-7; 8 bases fit TRBD2. Losses at the gene ends were 1 base for V and 2 bases for J; bases not matched to a gene: 4. This CDR3 contains 15 residues. Germline V CDR1 and CDR2: SGHVS, FQNEAQ.

DNA of the CDR3: TGTGCCAGCAGTTCCGAACGGACAGGTGTAAGGAATGGCTACACCTTC. Protein product: CASSSERTGVRNGYTF. The V and J genes are TRBV6-6 and TRBJ1-2, with 7 bases lining up with TRBD1. Germline values: CDR1 MNHNY, CDR2 SVGAGI (reference sequence). The CDR3 extends over 16 amino acids. V lost 4 bases, J lost 6 bases, and 14 bases stayed unmatched.

Here the CDR3 reads CASSSGGRNYNEQFF. CDR3 in DNA: TGTGCCAGTAGTTCAGGGGGCCGAAACTACAATGAGCAGTTCTTC. The J gene is TRBJ2-1, the V gene TRBV19; 8 nucleotides align to TRBD1. CDR1 LNHDA and CDR2 SQIVND come from the germline V gene (reference sequence). The CDR3 loop spans 15 amino acids. V was clipped by 5 bases and J by 3 bases; unmatched bases: 6.

The chain carries TRBV4-3 and TRBJ2-7, with a possible D match to TRBD2 (6 bases). The CDR3 sequence is 16 residues long. CDR1 and CDR2 (germline): LGHNA, YSLEER. V was shortened by 0 bases and J by 3 bases, with 15 bases between the two germline ends. The CDR3 region has the DNA TGCGCCAGCAGCCAAGAGTTCGGGGACGGGGGCTACGAGCAGTACTTC. Translated: CASSQEFGDGGYEQYF.

This clone was observed a single time. The gene calls are TRBV9 and TRBJ2-6, with D perhaps matching TRBD1 (6 bases). Trimming cost V 0 bases and J 1 base, with 8 bases left between them. The CDR3 totals 16 residues. Per germline, CDR1 SGDLS and CDR2 YYNGEE. For the CDR3, the DNA is TGTGCCAGCAGCGTAGAAGGGGGTTCTGGGGCCAACGTCCTGACTTTC. Protein product: CASSVEGGSGANVLTF.

V is TRBV7-9 and J is TRBJ1-3; 7 bases match TRBD1. CDR1 and CDR2 (germline): SEHNR, FQNEAQ (reference sequence). The J segment lost 2 bases and the V segment lost 5 bases, leaving 12 bases of the junction unmatched. This CDR3 is built from 17 residues. The DNA of the CDR3 is TGTGCCAGCAGCCCAAGCACAGGGGAAGTGACTGGAAACACCATATATTTT. As protein: CASSPSTGEVTGNTIYF. Supplemented by reference TRBV7-9 and TRBJ1-3, the full variable domain reads DTGVSQNPRHKITKRGQNVTFRCDPISEHNRLYWYRQTLGQGPEFLTYFQNEAQLEKSRLLSDRFSAERPKGSFSTLEIQRTEQGDSAMYLCASSPSTGEVTGNTIYFGEGSWLTVV.

V usage is TRBV19 and J usage is TRBJ2-4; TRBD1 matches at 8 bases. V shed 5 bases, J shed 7 bases, and the junction held 4 bases outside the gene matches. The CDR3 sequence is 13 residues long. Germline V gene lookup returns CDR1 LNHDA and CDR2 SQIVND (reference sequence). In nucleotides, the CDR3 is TGTGCCAGTAGTCCCCAGGGGGCGAACATTCAGTACTTC. Residues: CASSPQGANIQYF. The full variable domain, completed using reference TRBV19 and TRBJ2-4, is DGGITQSPKYLFRKEGQNVTLSCEQNLNHDAMYWYRQDPGQGLRLIYYSQIVNDFQKGDIAEGYSVSREKKESFPLTVTSAQKNPTAFYLCASSPQGANIQYFGAGTRLSVL.

J is TRBJ1-3 and V is TRBV7-9; D ambiguous. The CDR3 is 15 residues long. Deletions cut 0 bases from V and 0 bases from J, with 6 bases between. Germline CDR1 is SEHNR and CDR2 is FQNEAQ (reference sequence). For the CDR3, the DNA is TGTGCCAGCAGCTTAGCTCTCCTCTCTGGAAACACCATATATTTT. Encoded protein: CASSLALLSGNTIYF. Drawing the rest from reference TRBV7-9 and TRBJ1-3, the complete variable domain is DTGVSQNPRHKITKRGQNVTFRCDPISEHNRLYWYRQTLGQGPEFLTYFQNEAQLEKSRLLSDRFSAERPKGSFSTLEIQRTEQGDSAMYLCASSLALLSGNTIYFGEGSWLTVV.

The V and J genes are TRBV29-1 and TRBJ2-5; possible D gene TRBD1, 5 bases. V lost 0 bases, J lost 4 bases, and 18 bases lay in between. Germline assignment: CDR1 SQVTM and CDR2 ANQGSEA. The CDR3 extends over 16 amino acids. This chain's CDR3 is CSVEDGSAGKGETQYF. The CDR3 nucleotides are TGCAGCGTTGAAGATGGTTCGGCAGGGAAAGGAGAGACCCAGTACTTC. The variable domain in full, completed from reference TRBV29-1 and TRBJ2-5, reads SAVISQKPSRDICQRGTSLTIQCQVDSQVTMMFWYRQQPGQSLTLIATANQGSEATYESGFVIDKFPISRPNLTFSTLTVSNMSPEDSSIYLCSVEDGSAGKGETQYFGPGTRLLVL.

The genes are TRBV4-1 and TRBJ2-5; D uncertain. Germline V gives CDR1 MGHRA, CDR2 YSYEKL. The CDR3 extends over 14 amino acids. V lost 0 bases to trimming and J lost 5 bases, with 10 bases between them. The CDR3 region has the DNA TGCGCCAGCAGCCAAGAGGCCAGGTCGGAGACCCAGTACTTC. Its translation: CASSQEARSETQYF.